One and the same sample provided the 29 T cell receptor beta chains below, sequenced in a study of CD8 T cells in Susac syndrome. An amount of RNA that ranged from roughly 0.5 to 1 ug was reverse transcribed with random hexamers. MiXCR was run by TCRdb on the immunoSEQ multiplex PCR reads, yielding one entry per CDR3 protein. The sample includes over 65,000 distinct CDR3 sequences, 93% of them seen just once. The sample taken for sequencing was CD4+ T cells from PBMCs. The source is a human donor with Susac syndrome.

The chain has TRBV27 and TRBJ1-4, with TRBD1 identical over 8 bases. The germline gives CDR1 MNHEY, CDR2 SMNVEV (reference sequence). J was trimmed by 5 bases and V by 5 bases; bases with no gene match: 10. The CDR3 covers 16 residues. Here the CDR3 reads CASSLMPDRENEKLFF. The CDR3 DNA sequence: TGTGCCAGCAGTCTTATGCCGGACAGGGAGAATGAAAAACTGTTTTTT.

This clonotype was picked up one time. This CDR3 reads CSATHYSGANVLTF. CDR3 nucleotide sequence: TGCAGTGCCACCCACTACTCTGGGGCCAACGTCCTGACTTTC. The chain carries TRBV20-1 and TRBJ2-6, with unresolved D. CDR3 length equals 14 residues. Germline CDR1 DFQATT, CDR2 SNEGSKA (reference sequence). V was cut by 6 bases and J by 0 bases, with 9 bases left in between.

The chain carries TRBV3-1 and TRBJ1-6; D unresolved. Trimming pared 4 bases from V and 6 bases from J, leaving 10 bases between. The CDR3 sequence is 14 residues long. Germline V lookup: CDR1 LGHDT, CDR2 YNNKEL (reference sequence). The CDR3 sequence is CASSRVSANSPLHF. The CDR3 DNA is TGTGCCAGCAGCCGAGTCTCGGCTAATTCACCCCTCCACTTT.

In nucleotides, the CDR3 is TGCGCCAGCAGCCCAGTAACAGCTGGAAACACCATATATTTT. Its translation: CASSPVTAGNTIYF. The chain combines TRBV5-1 with TRBJ1-3; D uncertain. V lost 4 bases, J lost 2 bases, and 10 bases lay in between. CDR3 length equals 14 residues. The germline V gene encodes CDR1 SGHRS and CDR2 YFSETQ.

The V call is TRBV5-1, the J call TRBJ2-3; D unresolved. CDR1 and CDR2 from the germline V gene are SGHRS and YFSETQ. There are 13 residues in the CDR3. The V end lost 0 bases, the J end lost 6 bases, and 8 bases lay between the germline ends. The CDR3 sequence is CASSLAPMDTQYF. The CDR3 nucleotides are TGCGCCAGCAGCTTGGCCCCGATGGATACGCAGTATTTT. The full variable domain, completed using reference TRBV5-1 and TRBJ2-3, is KAGVTQTPRYLIKTRGQQVTLSCSPISGHRSVSWYQQTPGQGLQFLFEYFSETQRNKGNFPGRFSGRQFSNSRSEMNVSTLELGDSALYLCASSLAPMDTQYFGPGTRLTVL.

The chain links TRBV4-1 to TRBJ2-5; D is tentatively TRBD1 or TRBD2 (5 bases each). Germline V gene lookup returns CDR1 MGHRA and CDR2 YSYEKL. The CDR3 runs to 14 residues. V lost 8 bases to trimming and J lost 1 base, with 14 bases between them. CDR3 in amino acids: CASGRGLPQETQYF. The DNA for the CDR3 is TGCGCCAGCGGACGGGGCCTACCCCAAGAGACCCAGTACTTC.

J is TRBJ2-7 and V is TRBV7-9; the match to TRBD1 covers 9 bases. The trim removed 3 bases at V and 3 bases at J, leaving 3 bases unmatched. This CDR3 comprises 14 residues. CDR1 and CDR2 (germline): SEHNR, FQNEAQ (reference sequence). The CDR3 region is CASSFGQGIYEQYF. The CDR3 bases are TGTGCCAGCAGCTTCGGACAGGGGATCTACGAGCAGTACTTC.

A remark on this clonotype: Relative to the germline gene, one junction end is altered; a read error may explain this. The CDR3: CASIDTQYF. The CDR3, as DNA: TGTGCCAGCATAGATACGCAGTATTTT. This chain uses TRBV25-1 with TRBJ2-3; D remains unclear. The CDR3 is 9 amino acids. The germline gives CDR1 MGHDK, CDR2 SYGVNS.

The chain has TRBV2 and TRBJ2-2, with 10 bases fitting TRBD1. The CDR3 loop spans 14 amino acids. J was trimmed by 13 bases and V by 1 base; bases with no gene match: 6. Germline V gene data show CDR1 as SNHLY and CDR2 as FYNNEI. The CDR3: CASSEGWDRGVLFF. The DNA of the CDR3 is TGTGCCAGCAGTGAAGGGTGGGACAGGGGTGTGCTGTTTTTT.

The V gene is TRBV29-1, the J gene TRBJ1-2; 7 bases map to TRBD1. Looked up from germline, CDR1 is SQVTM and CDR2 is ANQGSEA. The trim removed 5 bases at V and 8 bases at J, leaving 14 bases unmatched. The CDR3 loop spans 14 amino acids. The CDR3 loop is CSVTLRQGRMGYTF. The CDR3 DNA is TGCAGCGTTACTCTTCGACAGGGCAGGATGGGCTACACCTTC.

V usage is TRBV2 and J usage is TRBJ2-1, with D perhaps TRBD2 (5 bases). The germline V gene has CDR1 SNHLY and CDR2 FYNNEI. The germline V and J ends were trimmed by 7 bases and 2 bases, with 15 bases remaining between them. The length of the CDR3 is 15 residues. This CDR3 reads CASNPGYPTYNEQFF. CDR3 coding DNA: TGTGCCAGCAATCCGGGATACCCCACCTACAATGAGCAGTTCTTC.

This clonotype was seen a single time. Written as DNA, the CDR3 is TGCAGTGCTAGAACTAGCTCAGATACGCAGTATTTT. Amino acids: CSARTSSDTQYF. The genes are TRBV20-1 and TRBJ2-3; possibly TRBD2 for D (6 bases). Trimming pared 2 bases from V and 4 bases from J, leaving 7 bases between. The germline gives CDR1 DFQATT, CDR2 SNEGSKA (reference sequence). This CDR3 has 12 amino acids.

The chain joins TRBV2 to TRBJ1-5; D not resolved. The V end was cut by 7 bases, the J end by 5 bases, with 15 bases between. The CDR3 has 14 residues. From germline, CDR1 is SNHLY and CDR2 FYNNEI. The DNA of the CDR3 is TGTGCCAGCAAGGGATCAAGGTCATATCAGCCCCAGCATTTT. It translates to CASKGSRSYQPQHF.

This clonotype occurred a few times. CDR3 nucleotide sequence: TGCAGCGTTGGGACTAGGGCACCTGGGGATGGCTACACCTTC. It yields the protein CSVGTRAPGDGYTF. The genes are TRBV29-1 and TRBJ1-2; unclear D gene. Germline loops: CDR1 SQVTM, CDR2 ANQGSEA. The CDR3 is 14 amino acids. Trimming took 4 bases from V and 6 from J, leaving 18 bases between them.

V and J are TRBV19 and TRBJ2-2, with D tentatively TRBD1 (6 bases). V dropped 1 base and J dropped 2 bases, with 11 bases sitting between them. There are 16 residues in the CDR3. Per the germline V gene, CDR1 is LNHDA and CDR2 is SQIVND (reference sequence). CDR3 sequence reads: CASSIGRTVNTGELFF. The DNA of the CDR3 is TGTGCCAGTAGTATAGGGAGGACAGTTAACACCGGGGAGCTGTTTTTT. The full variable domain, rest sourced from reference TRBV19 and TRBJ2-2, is DGGITQSPKYLFRKEGQNVTLSCEQNLNHDAMYWYRQDPGQGLRLIYYSQIVNDFQKGDIAEGYSVSREKKESFPLTVTSAQKNPTAFYLCASSIGRTVNTGELFFGEGSRLTVL.

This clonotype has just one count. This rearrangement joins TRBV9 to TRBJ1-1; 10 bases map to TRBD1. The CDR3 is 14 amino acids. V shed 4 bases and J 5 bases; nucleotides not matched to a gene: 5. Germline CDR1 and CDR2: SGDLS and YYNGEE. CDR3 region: CASSPTGGMTEAFF. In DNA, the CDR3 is TGTGCCAGCAGCCCGACAGGGGGCATGACTGAAGCTTTCTTT.

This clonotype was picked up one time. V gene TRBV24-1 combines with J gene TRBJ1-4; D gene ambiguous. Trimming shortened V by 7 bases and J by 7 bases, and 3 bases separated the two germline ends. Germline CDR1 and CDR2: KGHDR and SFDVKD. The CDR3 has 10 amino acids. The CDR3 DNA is TGTGCCACCAGGGGTGAAAAACTGTTTTTT. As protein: CATRGEKLFF.

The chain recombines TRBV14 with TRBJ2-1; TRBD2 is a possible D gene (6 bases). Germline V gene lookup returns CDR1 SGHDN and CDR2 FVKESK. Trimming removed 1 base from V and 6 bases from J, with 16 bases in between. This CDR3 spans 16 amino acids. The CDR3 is CASSQAFGLGGNEQFF. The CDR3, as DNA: TGTGCCAGCAGCCAAGCCTTTGGTCTGGGGGGCAATGAGCAGTTCTTC.

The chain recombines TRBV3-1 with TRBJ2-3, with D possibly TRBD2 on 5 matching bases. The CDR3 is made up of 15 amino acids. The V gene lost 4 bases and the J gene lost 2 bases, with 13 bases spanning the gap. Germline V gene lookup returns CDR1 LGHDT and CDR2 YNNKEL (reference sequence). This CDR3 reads CASSLESGNTDTQYF. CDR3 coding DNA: TGTGCCAGCAGCCTCGAGAGCGGAAACACAGATACGCAGTATTTT.

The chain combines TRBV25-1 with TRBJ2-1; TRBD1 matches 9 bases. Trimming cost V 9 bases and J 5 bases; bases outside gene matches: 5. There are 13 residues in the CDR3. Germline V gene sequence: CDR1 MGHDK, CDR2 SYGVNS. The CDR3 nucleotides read TGTGCCAGTCGGGACAGGGTCAACAATGAGCAGTTCTTC. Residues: CASRDRVNNEQFF.

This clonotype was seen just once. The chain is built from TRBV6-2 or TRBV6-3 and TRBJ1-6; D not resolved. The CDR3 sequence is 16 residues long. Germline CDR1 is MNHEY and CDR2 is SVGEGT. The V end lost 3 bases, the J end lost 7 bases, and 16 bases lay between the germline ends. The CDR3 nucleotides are TGTGCCAGCAGTTATCGAGTGGCCTCTGGGAATTCACCCCTCCACTTT. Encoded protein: CASSYRVASGNSPLHF.

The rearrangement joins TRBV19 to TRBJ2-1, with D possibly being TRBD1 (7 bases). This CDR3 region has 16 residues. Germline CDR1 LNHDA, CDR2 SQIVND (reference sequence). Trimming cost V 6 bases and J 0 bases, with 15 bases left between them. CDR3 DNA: TGTGCCAGTAGGACAGCAGGGGGGAGCTCCTACAATGAGCAGTTCTTC. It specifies CASRTAGGSSYNEQFF.

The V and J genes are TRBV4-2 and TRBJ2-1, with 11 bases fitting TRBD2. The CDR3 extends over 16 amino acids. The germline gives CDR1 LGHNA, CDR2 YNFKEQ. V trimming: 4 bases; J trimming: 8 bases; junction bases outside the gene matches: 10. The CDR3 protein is CASSREGAGLADEQFF. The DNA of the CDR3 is TGTGCCAGCAGCCGAGAGGGGGCGGGACTAGCGGATGAGCAGTTCTTC.

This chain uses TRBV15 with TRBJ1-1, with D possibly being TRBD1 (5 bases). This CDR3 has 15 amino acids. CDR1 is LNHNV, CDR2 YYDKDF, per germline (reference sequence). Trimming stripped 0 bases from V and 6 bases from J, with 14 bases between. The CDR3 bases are TGTGCCACCAGCAGAGATGAACGGGGCAGCCCTGAAGCTTTCTTT. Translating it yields CATSRDERGSPEAFF. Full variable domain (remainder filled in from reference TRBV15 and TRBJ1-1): DAMVIQNPRYQVTQFGKPVTLSCSQTLNHNVMYWYQQKSSQAPKLLFHYYDKDFNNEADTPDNFQSRRPNTSFCFLDIRSPGLGDTAMYLCATSRDERGSPEAFFGQGTRLTVV.

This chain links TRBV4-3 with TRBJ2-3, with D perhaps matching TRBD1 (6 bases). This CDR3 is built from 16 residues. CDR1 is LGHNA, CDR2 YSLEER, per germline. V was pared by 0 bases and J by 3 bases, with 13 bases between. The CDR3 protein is CASSQDQGSGTDTQYF. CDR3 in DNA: TGCGCCAGCAGCCAAGATCAGGGGAGTGGAACAGATACGCAGTATTTT.

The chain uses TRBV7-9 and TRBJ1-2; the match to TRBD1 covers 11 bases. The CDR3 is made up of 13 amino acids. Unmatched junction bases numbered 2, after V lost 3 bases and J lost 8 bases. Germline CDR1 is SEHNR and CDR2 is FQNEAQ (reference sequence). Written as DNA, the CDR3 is TGTGCCAGCAGCTTTGGGACAGGGGGAGGCTACACCTTC. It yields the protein CASSFGTGGGYTF. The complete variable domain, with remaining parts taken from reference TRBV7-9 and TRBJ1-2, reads DTGVSQNPRHKITKRGQNVTFRCDPISEHNRLYWYRQTLGQGPEFLTYFQNEAQLEKSRLLSDRFSAERPKGSFSTLEIQRTEQGDSAMYLCASSFGTGGGYTFGSGTRLTVV.

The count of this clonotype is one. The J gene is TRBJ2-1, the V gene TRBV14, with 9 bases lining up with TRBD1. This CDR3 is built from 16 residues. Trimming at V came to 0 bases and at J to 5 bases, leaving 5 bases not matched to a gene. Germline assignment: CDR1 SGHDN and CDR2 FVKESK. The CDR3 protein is CASSQDPGQGDNEQFF. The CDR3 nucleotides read TGTGCCAGCAGCCAAGACCCGGGACAGGGCGACAATGAGCAGTTCTTC.

The CDR3 coding sequence is TGTGCCAGCAGTTTTCGGAACCTAGGGAGACAGCCCCAGCATTTT. Its translation: CASSFRNLGRQPQHF. The chain links TRBV28 to TRBJ1-5; D unclear. Deletions cut 3 bases from V and 7 bases from J, with 16 bases between. Germline CDR1 and CDR2: MDHEN and SYDVKM. The CDR3 runs to 15 residues.

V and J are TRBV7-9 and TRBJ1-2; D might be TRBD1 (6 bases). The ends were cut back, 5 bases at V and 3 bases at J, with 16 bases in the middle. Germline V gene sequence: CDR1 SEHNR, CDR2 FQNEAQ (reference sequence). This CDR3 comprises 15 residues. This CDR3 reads CASSLGEGGDYGYTF. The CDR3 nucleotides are TGTGCCAGCAGCCTCGGCGAGGGGGGCGACTATGGCTACACCTTC.